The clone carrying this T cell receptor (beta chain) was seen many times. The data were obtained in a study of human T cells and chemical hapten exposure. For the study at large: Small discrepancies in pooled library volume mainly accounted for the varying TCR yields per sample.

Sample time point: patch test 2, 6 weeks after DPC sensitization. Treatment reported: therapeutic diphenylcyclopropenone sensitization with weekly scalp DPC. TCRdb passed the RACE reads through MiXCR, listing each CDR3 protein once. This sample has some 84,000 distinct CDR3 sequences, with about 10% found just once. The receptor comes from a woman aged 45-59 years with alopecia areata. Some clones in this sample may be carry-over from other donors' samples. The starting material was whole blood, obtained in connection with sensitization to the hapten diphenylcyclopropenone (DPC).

CDR3 in DNA: TGTGCCAGCAGCGTGGGGGACACCGCTGGAAACACCATATATTTT. Amino acids: CASSVGDTAGNTIYF. The chain employs TRBV11-2 and TRBJ1-3, with TRBD1 as a possible D gene (6 bases). The germline CDR1 and CDR2 sequences are SGHAT and FQNNGV. V was shortened by 5 bases and J by 2 bases, with 13 bases between the two germline ends. This CDR3 comprises 15 residues.